The clone carrying this T cell receptor beta chain was counted many times. The record originates from a study of regulatory T cells in long-lasting Graves disease. The CDR3 extends over 14 amino acids. The V end was cut by 7 bases, the J end by 2 bases, with 11 bases between. Germline CDR1 SNHLY, CDR2 FYNNEI. Sequencing libraries for TCR beta were prepared with iRepertoire HTBI primers and Arm-PCR of CDR3 regions. Authors' data handling: The samples included roughly 61 TRBV and about 13 TRBJ segments. TCRdb itself ran the multiplex PCR reads through MiXCR, one entry per CDR3 protein. The V and J calls follow TCRdb's processing rather than the paper's. This sample has under 700,000 distinct CDR3 sequences, with around 15% found just once. The time point denotes: newly diagnosed GD, antithyroid drugs for less than 3 months. Construction of the TCR library relied on RNA isolated from PBMCs. In this cohort, patients came from an endocrinology department located in Xi'an, China.

In addition, the sample was reused for a study of T cells in Graves' hyperthyroidism and ophthalmopathy.

The chain combines TRBV2 with TRBJ2-2; no firm D call. This clonotype was obtained from a woman aged 35-65 years with Graves disease. The specimen was peripheral blood mononuclear cells (PBMCs), collected at new diagnosis, from a patient treated with antithyroid drugs. DNA for the CDR3: TGTGCCAGCACGGAAGTGGGAAACACCGGGGAGCTGTTTTTT. As protein: CASTEVGNTGELFF. The entire variable domain, with the rest obtained from reference TRBV2 and TRBJ2-2, is as follows: EPEVTQTPSHQVTQMGQEVILRCVPISNHLYFYWYRQILGQKVEFLVSFYNNEISEKSEIFDDQFSVERPDGSNFTLKIRSTKLEDSAMYFCASTEVGNTGELFFGEGSRLTVL.